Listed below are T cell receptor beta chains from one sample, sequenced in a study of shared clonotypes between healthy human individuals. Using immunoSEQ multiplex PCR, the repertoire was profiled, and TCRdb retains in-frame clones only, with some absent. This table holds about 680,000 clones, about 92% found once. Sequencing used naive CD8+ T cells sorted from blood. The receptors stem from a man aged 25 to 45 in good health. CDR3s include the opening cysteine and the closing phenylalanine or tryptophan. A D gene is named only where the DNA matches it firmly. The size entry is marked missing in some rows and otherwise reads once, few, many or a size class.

CDR3 protein: CASSPGDSYEQYF
CDR3 DNA: TGTGCCAGCTCACCTGGCGACTCCTACGAGCAGTACTTC
clone size: .
V gene: TRBV18
D gene: .
J gene: TRBJ2-7

CDR3 protein: CASSIALTGGGEQYF
CDR3 DNA: TGTGCCAGTAGTATCGCCTTGACAGGGGGCGGCGAGCAGTACTTC
clone size: .
V gene: TRBV19
D gene: TRBD1
J gene: TRBJ2-7

CDR3 protein: CASSLSGSILLEQYF
CDR3 DNA: TGCGCCAGCAGCTTGAGCGGGAGCATTCTCTTGGAGCAGTACTTC
clone size: .
V gene: TRBV5-1
D gene: TRBD2
J gene: TRBJ2-7

CDR3 protein: CASNLAGGPGETQYF
CDR3 DNA: TGTGCCAGCAACTTAGCGGGAGGGCCGGGAGAGACCCAGTACTTC
clone size: .
V gene: TRBV7-2
D gene: TRBD2
J gene: TRBJ2-5

CDR3 protein: CASSEYWGNTGELFF
CDR3 DNA: TGTGCCAGCAGTGAATATTGGGGGAACACCGGGGAGCTGTTTTTT
clone size: .
V gene: TRBV6-1
D gene: .
J gene: TRBJ2-2

CDR3 protein: CASSLARGVDYRREQYF
CDR3 DNA: TGTGCCAGCAGCTTAGCGCGAGGGGTCGACTACAGGAGGGAGCAGTACTTC
clone size: once
V gene: TRBV7-9
D gene: .
J gene: TRBJ2-7

CDR3 protein: CASSLGGSKVNEQFF
CDR3 DNA: TGTGCCAGCAGCTTAGGGGGGAGTAAGGTCAATGAGCAGTTCTTC
clone size: .
V gene: TRBV7-9
D gene: .
J gene: TRBJ2-1

CDR3 protein: CASSQIRDRPYEQYF
CDR3 DNA: TGTGCCAGCAGCCAGATTAGGGACAGGCCCTACGAGCAGTACTTC
clone size: .
V gene: TRBV6-5
D gene: TRBD1
J gene: TRBJ2-7

CDR3 protein: CASSQDLGQGRYGYTF
CDR3 DNA: TGCGCCAGCAGCCAAGATCTGGGACAGGGACGCTATGGCTACACCTTC
clone size: once
V gene: TRBV4-3
D gene: TRBD1
J gene: TRBJ1-2

CDR3 protein: CASRGGNRDSPYEQYF
CDR3 DNA: TGCGCCAGCAGAGGAGGGAACCGGGACAGCCCCTACGAGCAGTACTTC
clone size: .
V gene: TRBV10-2
D gene: .
J gene: TRBJ2-7

CDR3 protein: CASSPQGNEQFF
CDR3 DNA: TGTGCCAGCTCACCTCAGGGCAATGAGCAGTTCTTC
clone size: .
V gene: TRBV18
D gene: .
J gene: TRBJ2-1

CDR3 protein: CASTGTGPGEQYF
CDR3 DNA: TGCGCCAGCACCGGGACAGGGCCTGGCGAGCAGTACTTC
clone size: .
V gene: TRBV5-1
D gene: TRBD1
J gene: TRBJ2-7

CDR3 protein: CASSLGYSGRALEQFF
CDR3 DNA: TGTGCCAGCAGCTTGGGCTATAGCGGGAGGGCCCTTGAGCAGTTCTTC
clone size: .
V gene: TRBV7-2
D gene: TRBD2
J gene: TRBJ2-1

CDR3 protein: CASSPHIQDFRLEKLFF
CDR3 DNA: TGTGCCAGCAGCCCACACATCCAGGATTTTAGGCTGGAAAAACTGTTTTTT
clone size: .
V gene: TRBV7-6
D gene: .
J gene: TRBJ1-4

CDR3 protein: CASSLRGRPLNQPQHF
CDR3 DNA: TGTGCCAGCAGCTTAAGGGGACGGCCCCTGAATCAGCCCCAGCATTTT
clone size: .
V gene: TRBV11-2
D gene: .
J gene: TRBJ1-5

CDR3 protein: CASSLTGGVNGYTF
CDR3 DNA: TGTGCCAGCAGTTTAACTGGGGGGGTCAATGGCTACACCTTC
clone size: .
V gene: TRBV27
D gene: .
J gene: TRBJ1-2

CDR3 protein: CAWSTGGNTEAFF
CDR3 DNA: TGTGCCTGGAGTACCGGGGGGAACACTGAAGCTTTCTTT
clone size: .
V gene: TRBV30
D gene: .
J gene: TRBJ1-1

CDR3 protein: CASSLEGPYTQETQYF
CDR3 DNA: TGTGCTAGCAGCTTAGAAGGGCCGTACACCCAAGAGACCCAGTACTTC
clone size: .
V gene: TRBV7-7
D gene: .
J gene: TRBJ2-5

CDR3 protein: CASSQGEGTGTYEQYF
CDR3 DNA: TGCGCCAGCAGCCAAGGTGAGGGGACAGGGACTTACGAGCAGTACTTC
clone size: .
V gene: TRBV4-1
D gene: TRBD1
J gene: TRBJ2-7

CDR3 protein: CASSEYPGLAERNEQFF
CDR3 DNA: TGTGCCAGCAGTGAGTATCCGGGACTAGCGGAACGCAATGAGCAGTTCTTC
clone size: .
V gene: TRBV7-9
D gene: TRBD2
J gene: TRBJ2-1

CDR3 protein: CASSPSTGMGEKLFF
CDR3 DNA: TGTGCCAGCAGTCCATCCACAGGGATGGGGGAAAAACTGTTTTTT
clone size: .
V gene: TRBV27
D gene: .
J gene: TRBJ1-4

CDR3 protein: CATSRDRGTPYNEQFF
CDR3 DNA: TGTGCCACCAGCAGAGATCGTGGGACACCCTACAATGAGCAGTTCTTC
clone size: .
V gene: TRBV15
D gene: .
J gene: TRBJ2-1

CDR3 protein: CASSPGLAHDNEQFF
CDR3 DNA: TGTGCCAGCAGCCCCGGACTAGCACATGACAATGAGCAGTTCTTC
clone size: .
V gene: TRBV9
D gene: TRBD2
J gene: TRBJ2-1

CDR3 protein: CASSFRATYRISYEQYF
CDR3 DNA: TGTGCCAGCAGTTTCAGAGCCACCTACCGGATTTCCTACGAGCAGTACTTC
clone size: .
V gene: TRBV28
D gene: .
J gene: TRBJ2-7

CDR3 protein: CASSFGAGKNIQYF
CDR3 DNA: TGTGCCAGCAGTTTTGGGGCCGGCAAAAACATTCAGTACTTC
clone size: .
V gene: TRBV27
D gene: .
J gene: TRBJ2-4

CDR3 protein: CATSREQLLEQYF
CDR3 DNA: TGTGCCACCAGCAGAGAACAGCTCCTCGAGCAGTACTTC
clone size: .
V gene: TRBV15
D gene: .
J gene: TRBJ2-7

CDR3 protein: CSARSGNEQFF
CDR3 DNA: TGCAGTGCTAGAAGTGGAAATGAGCAGTTCTTC
clone size: .
V gene: TRBV20-1
D gene: .
J gene: TRBJ2-1

CDR3 protein: CASSLKGAATNTEAFF
CDR3 DNA: TGTGCCAGCAGCTTAAAAGGGGCAGCTACGAACACTGAAGCTTTCTTT
clone size: .
V gene: TRBV7-6
D gene: .
J gene: TRBJ1-1

CDR3 protein: CASSRKSYEQYF
CDR3 DNA: TGTGCCAGCAGCCGGAAGAGCTACGAGCAGTACTTC
clone size: .
V gene: TRBV7-3
D gene: .
J gene: TRBJ2-7

CDR3 protein: CASSSRTSGVRETQYF
CDR3 DNA: TGTGCCAGCAGCTCCAGGACTAGCGGGGTGAGGGAGACCCAGTACTTC
clone size: .
V gene: TRBV5-5
D gene: TRBD2
J gene: TRBJ2-5

CDR3 protein: CASSLALWEAGVSGGELFF
CDR3 DNA: TGCGCCAGCAGCTTGGCGCTGTGGGAAGCGGGAGTATCAGGCGGGGAGCTGTTTTTT
clone size: .
V gene: TRBV5-1
D gene: TRBD2
J gene: TRBJ2-2

CDR3 protein: CASSEGGGSQETQYF
CDR3 DNA: TGTGCCAGCAGCGAGGGGGGAGGCAGCCAAGAGACCCAGTACTTC
clone size: .
V gene: TRBV9
D gene: .
J gene: TRBJ2-5

CDR3 protein: CASSEYEQYF
CDR3 DNA: TGTGCCAGCAGTGAGTACGAGCAGTACTTC
clone size: .
V gene: TRBV2
D gene: .
J gene: TRBJ2-7

CDR3 protein: CASSLSGVNQPQHF
CDR3 DNA: TGTGCCAGCAGTTTATCGGGAGTTAATCAGCCCCAGCATTTT
clone size: .
V gene: TRBV27
D gene: .
J gene: TRBJ1-5

CDR3 protein: CASSELGVDGANVLTF
CDR3 DNA: TGTGCCAGCAGTGAATTGGGGGTGGACGGGGCCAACGTCCTGACTTTC
clone size: .
V gene: TRBV25-1
D gene: .
J gene: TRBJ2-6

CDR3 protein: CASSLAVGTYEQYF
CDR3 DNA: TGTGCCAGCAGCTTAGCAGTCGGTACCTACGAGCAGTACTTC
clone size: .
V gene: TRBV7-7
D gene: .
J gene: TRBJ2-7